Listed below are T cell receptor beta chains from one sample, sequenced in a study of shared clonotypes between healthy human individuals. Clones were read by immunoSEQ multiplex PCR, and TCRdb kept only the in-frame ones, dropping some. The table has 450,000 or so clones, approximately 80% seen once; the top ten hold 12%. Sequencing input: PBMCs. The receptors derive from a woman in her forties in good health. Some clones in this sample may be carry-over from other donors' samples. The CDR3 runs from the conserved cysteine through the conserved F or W. D genes are given only for firm matches. Size is omitted from some rows. Given values are once, few, many or a class for expanded clones.

clone_size	j_call	v_call	d_call	cdr3_nt	cdr3_aa
.	TRBJ1-2	TRBV9	.	TGTGCCAGCAGCGAGCGAGGGGACGATTCCGGCTACACCTTC	CASSERGDDSGYTF
.	TRBJ2-1	TRBV9	TRBD2	TGTGCCAGCAGCGTAGACATAAGACTAGCGGGCGGGAATGAGCAGTTCTTC	CASSVDIRLAGGNEQFF
.	TRBJ1-5	TRBV28	TRBD1	TGTGCCAGCAGTGCGGGACAGACCAATCAGCCCCAGCATTTT	CASSAGQTNQPQHF
.	TRBJ1-5	TRBV30	.	TGTGCCTGGAGTGTAGGACGGAATAGCAATCAGCCCCAGCATTTT	CAWSVGRNSNQPQHF
.	TRBJ2-7	TRBV4-1	TRBD1	TGCGCCAGCAGCCCATCAGGGGGCAGGACCTACGAGCAGTACTTC	CASSPSGGRTYEQYF
once	TRBJ2-1	TRBV20-1	.	TGCAGTGTACAGGGACAGTTCTTC	CSVQGQFF
.	TRBJ2-7	TRBV6-1	TRBD1	TGTGCCAGCAGTGAAGATAACAGGGGGCGATTCTTGTTCTACGAGCAGTACTTC	CASSEDNRGRFLFYEQYF
.	TRBJ2-7	TRBV18	TRBD1	TGTGCCAGCTCACCACCCGGACAGGGGGGCAACGAGCAGTACTTC	CASSPPGQGGNEQYF
.	TRBJ2-1	TRBV9	.	TGTGCCAGCAGCGTAGATAGCGGCCCCAACAATGAGCAGTTCTTC	CASSVDSGPNNEQFF
.	TRBJ1-2	TRBV30	.	TGTGCCTGGGACATCAACTATGGCTACACCTTC	CAWDINYGYTF
.	TRBJ2-7	TRBV18	TRBD1	TGTGCCAGCTCACCAAAGGGTGTACGGACAGGGGGCTACGAGCAGTACTTC	CASSPKGVRTGGYEQYF
.	TRBJ2-7	TRBV10-2	.	TGCGCCAGCAGGATCCGACTAGGAGATTCTTACGAGCAGTACTTC	CASRIRLGDSYEQYF
few	TRBJ2-6	TRBV6-1	TRBD1	TGTGCCAGCCGGACAGGGGCTGGGGCCAACGTCCTGACTTTC	CASRTGAGANVLTF
.	TRBJ1-1	TRBV7-8	TRBD1	TGTGCCAGCAGGGAACAGGGGGCGGGGAACACTGAAGCTTTCTTT	CASREQGAGNTEAFF
.	TRBJ1-4	TRBV30	.	TGTGCCTGGAGTGTTCGGCCGATTAATGAAAAACTGTTTTTT	CAWSVRPINEKLFF
medium-sized	TRBJ1-2	TRBV27	.	TGTGCCAGCAGTTGGTCAGGGGAGAGTGGCTACACCTTC	CASSWSGESGYTF
.	TRBJ2-5	TRBV19	.	TGTGCCAGTAGTATTGCAAGATCCCACCTTAGGGAGACCCAGTACTTC	CASSIARSHLRETQYF
few	TRBJ2-7	TRBV30	.	TGTGCCTGGAGTGTAAAACAGGGTTGGTACGAGCAGTACTTC	CAWSVKQGWYEQYF
.	TRBJ1-1	TRBV6-5	TRBD1	TGTGCCAGCAGTTCGACAGGGGGCGGCTTCACTGAAGCTTTCTTT	CASSSTGGGFTEAFF
.	TRBJ2-1	TRBV7-2	TRBD2	TGTGCCAGCAGCCTAGACGGCGGGAGGGCCCGGGAGCAGTTCTTC	CASSLDGGRAREQFF
.	TRBJ2-1	TRBV19	.	TGTGCCAGTAGTAGGGGATCAAGCAATGAGCAGTTCTTC	CASSRGSSNEQFF
.	TRBJ1-2	TRBV28	TRBD1	TGTGCCAGCAGTCCCTTGGGGACAGGAGTCCATGGCTACACCTTC	CASSPLGTGVHGYTF
.	TRBJ1-5	TRBV2	.	TGTGCCAGCAGTCGAACAGGGAGCGGCAATCAGCCCCAGCATTTT	CASSRTGSGNQPQHF
.	TRBJ2-7	TRBV5-1	.	TGCGCCAGCAGCTTGGAGCGGGCTCGTTACGAGCAGTACTTC	CASSLERARYEQYF
.	TRBJ1-5	TRBV2	.	TGTGCCAGCAGTGAAAGGAGACAGGTTAGAGGGCCCCAGCATTTT	CASSERRQVRGPQHF
.	TRBJ2-3	TRBV7-9	TRBD1	TGCGCCAGCAGCCAAGGGACAGGGGTAGATACGCAGTATTTT	CASSQGTGVDTQYF
.	TRBJ2-5	TRBV29-1	.	TGCAGCGTTGTAGGGCAGAGGTCGGAGACCCAGTACTTC	CSVVGQRSETQYF
.	TRBJ1-4	TRBV2	TRBD1	TGTGCCAGCAGGACAGGGGGCTTGGGGGAAAAACTGTTTTTT	CASRTGGLGEKLFF
.	TRBJ1-4	TRBV9	.	TGTGCCAGCAGCGTAGGCGGGAGGCGGAATGAAAAACTGTTTTTT	CASSVGGRRNEKLFF
.	TRBJ2-5	TRBV9	TRBD2	TGTGCCAGCAGCCCGCGGACTAGCGGGGCTCAAGAGACCCAGTACTTC	CASSPRTSGAQETQYF